A selection of T cell receptor beta chains follows, all from one sample in a study of blood T cell repertoires in COVID-19. Produced via immunoSEQ multiplex PCR; TCRdb's table is partial and in-frame only. The table has 350,000 or so clones, roughly 87% seen once. The source material was peripheral blood. The receptors were gathered from a woman aged 60-75 years with COVID-19, enrolled during active disease. Each CDR3 is given without its conserved first and last residue. D genes are given only for firm matches. Clone size is given for some rows only: seen once, a few or many times, or a class if the clone is expanded.

clone_size: NA
v_call: TRBV5-1
d_call: NA
cdr3_aa: ASSLAVTAGTEAF

clone_size: NA
v_call: TRBV5-6
d_call: TRBD2
cdr3_aa: ASSFGGVSYEQY

clone_size: NA
v_call: TRBV18
d_call: NA
cdr3_aa: ASSPPSIRSTEAF

clone_size: NA
v_call: TRBV27
d_call: TRBD2
cdr3_aa: ASSLVLAGTYEQF

clone_size: once
v_call: TRBV19
d_call: NA
cdr3_aa: ASTNVGRLNTEAF

clone_size: NA
v_call: TRBV6-6
d_call: NA
cdr3_aa: ASNRADSRPGYT

clone_size: once
v_call: TRBV3-1/TRBV3-2
d_call: NA
cdr3_aa: ASSPSDSGINEKLF

clone_size: NA
v_call: TRBV10-3
d_call: TRBD1
cdr3_aa: AIRPGTGEDPNYGYT

clone_size: NA
v_call: TRBV30
d_call: TRBD1
cdr3_aa: AWRPRDRGHQETQY

clone_size: NA
v_call: TRBV19
d_call: TRBD1
cdr3_aa: ASSLGQGWYTEAF

clone_size: NA
v_call: TRBV4-2
d_call: TRBD2
cdr3_aa: ASSPHPLAGATPYNEQF

clone_size: NA
v_call: TRBV6-5
d_call: TRBD1
cdr3_aa: ASSKTGTGRPQH

clone_size: NA
v_call: TRBV18
d_call: NA
cdr3_aa: ASSAGYTEAF

clone_size: NA
v_call: TRBV28
d_call: TRBD1
cdr3_aa: ASRGTGGGYGYT

clone_size: NA
v_call: TRBV24-1
d_call: TRBD1
cdr3_aa: ATSDFPGQGGNSPLH

clone_size: NA
v_call: TRBV12-5
d_call: TRBD1
cdr3_aa: ASGSPGTGGYEQY

clone_size: NA
v_call: TRBV5-1
d_call: TRBD2
cdr3_aa: ASSRLAGANEQF

clone_size: NA
v_call: TRBV18
d_call: NA
cdr3_aa: ASSPPSNTGELF

clone_size: NA
v_call: TRBV24-1
d_call: NA
cdr3_aa: ATAVGTSQETQY

clone_size: NA
v_call: TRBV2
d_call: NA
cdr3_aa: ASKAGAPDTQY

clone_size: NA
v_call: TRBV19
d_call: NA
cdr3_aa: ASNDIAENYGYT

clone_size: NA
v_call: TRBV12-3/TRBV12-4
d_call: NA
cdr3_aa: ASSRQRDTEAF

clone_size: NA
v_call: TRBV2
d_call: NA
cdr3_aa: ATVPSSGNTEAF

clone_size: NA
v_call: TRBV19
d_call: TRBD1
cdr3_aa: ASGTANTEAF

clone_size: NA
v_call: TRBV6-5
d_call: TRBD1
cdr3_aa: ASSLTGIGYT

clone_size: NA
v_call: TRBV4-2
d_call: TRBD1
cdr3_aa: ASSRDRGVITGELF

clone_size: NA
v_call: TRBV19
d_call: NA
cdr3_aa: ASSILGQSWEKLF

clone_size: NA
v_call: TRBV6-1
d_call: TRBD1
cdr3_aa: ASSDGQGYNSPLH

clone_size: few
v_call: TRBV11-2
d_call: NA
cdr3_aa: ASSLDQVRGSRYGYT

clone_size: NA
v_call: TRBV11-1
d_call: NA
cdr3_aa: ASSLGGLETQY

clone_size: NA
v_call: TRBV19
d_call: TRBD2
cdr3_aa: ASKEGRGGPNEQF

clone_size: NA
v_call: TRBV19
d_call: TRBD1
cdr3_aa: ASRTGGAYGYT

clone_size: NA
v_call: TRBV30
d_call: TRBD1
cdr3_aa: AWRRGTGTFYEQY

clone_size: once
v_call: TRBV7-9
d_call: TRBD1
cdr3_aa: ASSFDPGQGGEKLF

clone_size: NA
v_call: TRBV6-6
d_call: TRBD2
cdr3_aa: ASSYGGTSENIQY

clone_size: NA
v_call: TRBV28
d_call: NA
cdr3_aa: ASSPPRQTGNTIY

clone_size: NA
v_call: TRBV28
d_call: TRBD1
cdr3_aa: ASAPWGQGAEAF

clone_size: NA
v_call: TRBV10-1
d_call: TRBD1
cdr3_aa: ASSENRGNSPLH

clone_size: NA
v_call: TRBV5-1
d_call: TRBD1
cdr3_aa: ASSLVQGVNSPLH

clone_size: NA
v_call: TRBV27
d_call: NA
cdr3_aa: ASSQGSGANVLT

clone_size: NA
v_call: TRBV5-1
d_call: NA
cdr3_aa: ASNGGAQGGSYNEQF